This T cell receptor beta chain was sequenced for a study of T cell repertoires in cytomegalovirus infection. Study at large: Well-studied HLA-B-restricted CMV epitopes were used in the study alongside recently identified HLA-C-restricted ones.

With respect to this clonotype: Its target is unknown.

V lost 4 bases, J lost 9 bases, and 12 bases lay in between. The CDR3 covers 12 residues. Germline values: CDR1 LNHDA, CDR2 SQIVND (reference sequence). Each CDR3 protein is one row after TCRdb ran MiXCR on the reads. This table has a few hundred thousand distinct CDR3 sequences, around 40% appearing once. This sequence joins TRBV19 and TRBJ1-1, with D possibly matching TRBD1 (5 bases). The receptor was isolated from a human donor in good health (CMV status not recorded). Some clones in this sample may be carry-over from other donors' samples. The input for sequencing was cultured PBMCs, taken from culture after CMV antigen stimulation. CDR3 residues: CASSTSDRKAFF. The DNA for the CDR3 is TGTGCCAGTAGTACTTCCGACAGAAAAGCTTTCTTT.